The 20 T cell receptor beta chains listed next were all sequenced from one sample in a study of T cell responses to AZD1222 COVID-19 vaccine. Sequencing was performed with immunoSEQ multiplex PCR; in TCRdb, only in-frame clones are kept and a portion is missing. Of over 110,000 clones listed, more than 85% were seen once; the top ten hold roughly 3.1%. Material: peripheral blood, obtained on day 0 of AZD1222 vaccination. Every receptor here comes from an adult in good health.

The chain carries TRBV7-9 and TRBJ1-5; 7 bases align to TRBD1. The CDR3 is 13 amino acids. Germline trimming cut 5 bases from V and 5 bases from J; bases unmatched to any gene: 3. In germline, CDR1 is SEHNR, CDR2 FQNEAQ (reference sequence). The CDR3 region has the DNA TGTGCCAGCAGCAGCGGGACAGATCAGCCCCAGCATTTT. Protein product: CASSSGTDQPQHF.

This chain links TRBV7-9 with TRBJ1-6; a possible D gene is TRBD1 (6 bases). The CDR3 length is 16 residues. V was cut by 5 bases and J by 7 bases, with 18 bases left in between. CDR1 and CDR2 from the germline V gene are SEHNR and FQNEAQ (reference sequence). CDR3 residues: CASSRMTGQTNSPLHF. CDR3 bases: TGTGCCAGCAGCCGAATGACAGGCCAAACCAATTCACCCCTCCACTTT.

The chain is built from TRBV5-1 and TRBJ1-1; 7 bases agree with TRBD1. The V gene end was trimmed by 4 bases and the J gene end by 5 bases; junction bases not matched to a gene: 8. The length of the CDR3 is 14 residues. Germline V gives CDR1 SGHRS, CDR2 YFSETQ. The CDR3 region is CASSLSTGVTEAFF. The DNA for the CDR3 is TGCGCCAGCAGCCTATCTACAGGGGTTACTGAAGCTTTCTTT.

J is TRBJ2-7 and V is TRBV3-1 (or the pseudogene TRBV3-2), with TRBD1 identical over 10 bases. J gave up 4 bases and V 3 bases, and 6 bases lay outside the gene matches. The CDR3 contains 15 residues. Germline V lookup: CDR1 LGHDT, CDR2 YNNKEL (reference sequence). This CDR3 reads CASSQGWDRGYEQYF. As DNA, the CDR3 is TGTGCCAGCAGCCAGGGTTGGGACAGGGGATACGAGCAGTACTTC.

The V and J genes are TRBV3-1 (or the pseudogene TRBV3-2) and TRBJ2-7; TRBD2 matches 12 bases. Germline V CDR1 and CDR2: LGHDT, YNNKEL (reference sequence). CDR3 length: 18 amino acids. Unmatched junction bases numbered 16, after V lost 4 bases and J lost 6 bases. The CDR3 sequence: CASSPRRLAGGPNCEQYF. CDR3 nucleotide sequence: TGTGCCAGCAGCCCCCGGAGGCTAGCGGGGGGGCCAAACTGCGAGCAGTACTTC.

V and J are TRBV15 and TRBJ2-1; 7 bases match TRBD2. Germline assignment: CDR1 LNHNV and CDR2 YYDKDF (reference sequence). CDR3 length equals 17 residues. The J segment lost 1 base and the V segment lost 4 bases, leaving 10 bases of the junction unmatched. The CDR3 nucleotides read TGTGCCACCAGCAACCTCCCCCCAGCGGGGTCCTACAATGAGCAGTTCTTC. Amino acids: CATSNLPPAGSYNEQFF. The whole variable domain, remainder taken from reference TRBV15 and TRBJ2-1, is DAMVIQNPRYQVTQFGKPVTLSCSQTLNHNVMYWYQQKSSQAPKLLFHYYDKDFNNEADTPDNFQSRRPNTSFCFLDIRSPGLGDTAMYLCATSNLPPAGSYNEQFFGPGTRLTVL.

J is TRBJ1-2 and V is TRBV20-1; D gene ambiguous. CDR3 length: 10 amino acids. Trimming shortened V by 3 bases and J by 7 bases, and 6 bases separated the two germline ends. Looked up from germline, CDR1 is DFQATT and CDR2 is SNEGSKA (reference sequence). The CDR3 sequence is CSASWGGYTF. The CDR3 DNA reads TGCAGTGCTAGCTGGGGTGGCTACACCTTC.

This sequence joins TRBV14 and TRBJ2-1, with TRBD1 as a possible D gene (5 bases). V lost 2 bases and J lost 3, with 14 bases in between. Germline values: CDR1 SGHDN, CDR2 FVKESK. The CDR3 loop spans 16 amino acids. CDR3 bases: TGTGCCAGCAGCCAAACAGGTTACCAGAGCTACAATGAGCAGTTCTTC. Its protein is CASSQTGYQSYNEQFF.

The V call is TRBV7-9, the J call TRBJ2-2; D is undetermined. The V gene's germline CDR1 is SEHNR and CDR2 FQNEAQ (reference sequence). Trimming pared 6 bases from V and 4 bases from J, leaving 9 bases between. The CDR3 contains 13 residues. The CDR3 bases are TGTGCCAGCAGATCGGCTTTCACCGGGGAGCTGTTTTTT. Its protein product is CASRSAFTGELFF.

The chain carries TRBV5-1 and TRBJ1-6; 7 bases are a match to TRBD1. The CDR3 consists of 15 residues. Trimming removed 0 bases from V and 9 bases from J; junction bases left unmatched: 6. CDR1 and CDR2 from the germline V gene are SGHRS and YFSETQ. CDR3 loop: CASSLETGFRSPLHF. DNA for the CDR3: TGCGCCAGCAGCTTGGAGACAGGGTTCCGTTCACCCCTCCACTTT. Full variable domain (outside the CDR3, taken from reference TRBV5-1 and TRBJ1-6): KAGVTQTPRYLIKTRGQQVTLSCSPISGHRSVSWYQQTPGQGLQFLFEYFSETQRNKGNFPGRFSGRQFSNSRSEMNVSTLELGDSALYLCASSLETGFRSPLHFGNGTRLTVT.

V is TRBV7-9 and J is TRBJ2-3, with D perhaps TRBD1 (5 bases). V was pared by 0 bases and J by 2 bases, with 9 bases between. This CDR3 has 15 residues. Germline V lookup: CDR1 SEHNR, CDR2 FQNEAQ (reference sequence). The chain's CDR3 is CASSLARQYTDTQYF. CDR3 bases: TGTGCCAGCAGCTTAGCCAGACAGTACACAGATACGCAGTATTTT.

This clone was counted between two and nine times. The chain couples TRBV10-1 to TRBJ2-2; TRBD2 matches at 8 bases. CDR3 length equals 14 residues. Trimming took 6 bases from V and 5 from J; bases not matched to a gene: 5. Germline V lookup: CDR1 WNHNN, CDR2 SYGVQD (reference sequence). The CDR3 loop reads CASSSGSRTGELFF. CDR3 DNA sequence: TGCGCCAGCAGCAGCGGGAGTAGGACCGGGGAGCTGTTTTTT.

This rearrangement joins TRBV12-5 to TRBJ2-1, with 9 nucleotides matching TRBD2. Germline V gene lookup returns CDR1 LGHNT and CDR2 FRNRAP. The V gene end was trimmed by 2 bases and the J gene end by 2 bases; junction bases not matched to a gene: 4. This CDR3 spans 16 amino acids. For the CDR3, the DNA is TGTGCTAGTGGTTTGTCCGCGGGAGGGCCCTACAATGAGCAGTTCTTC. It is translated as CASGLSAGGPYNEQFF.

This chain joins TRBV18 and TRBJ1-2; the match to TRBD1 covers 8 bases. Trimming cost V 8 bases and J 5 bases; bases outside gene matches: 7. The CDR3 contains 13 residues. Germline V lookup: CDR1 KGHSH, CDR2 LQKENI. The chain's CDR3 is CASATGEGYGYTF. Here the CDR3 DNA reads TGTGCCAGCGCGACAGGGGAAGGGTATGGCTACACCTTC.

This clone came up a few times. The rearrangement joins TRBV21-1 to TRBJ2-5. TRBV21-1 is tagged as a pseudogene. This CDR3 has 11 amino acids. CDR3 region: CASSAWETQYF. DNA of the CDR3: TGTGCCAGCAGCGCTTGGGAGACCCAGTACTTC.

This clone appeared a few times. The chain employs TRBV5-4 and TRBJ2-7; the D is unclear. V was trimmed by 0 bases and J by 4 bases, leaving 14 bases between them. The CDR3 extends over 15 amino acids. Germline V CDR1 and CDR2: SGHNT, YYREEE (reference sequence). The CDR3, as DNA: TGTGCCAGCAGCTTGGGGTTTGCTGGGGATTACGAGCAGTACTTC. This sequence encodes CASSLGFAGDYEQYF. Supplemented by reference TRBV5-4 and TRBJ2-7, the full variable domain reads ETGVTQSPTHLIKTRGQQVTLRCSSQSGHNTVSWYQQALGQGPQFIFQYYREEENGRGNFPPRFSGLQFPNYSSELNVNALELDDSALYLCASSLGFAGDYEQYFGPGTRLTVT.

DNA for the CDR3: TGTGCCAGCAGCGGACTAGCGGGAGTGCGGGAGCAGTTCTTC. It translates to CASSGLAGVREQFF. The gene calls are TRBV28 and TRBJ2-1; 13 positions agree with TRBD2. Germline V gene sequence: CDR1 MDHEN, CDR2 SYDVKM. The V and J ends lost 6 bases and 10 bases, in that order; junction bases with no gene match: 6. The CDR3 extends over 14 amino acids. The full variable domain, completed using reference TRBV28 and TRBJ2-1, is DVKVTQSSRYLVKRTGEKVFLECVQDMDHENMFWYRQDPGLGLRLIYFSYDVKMKEKGDIPEGYSVSREKKERFSLILESASTNQTSMYLCASSGLAGVREQFFGPGTRLTVL.

The genes are TRBV5-4 and TRBJ2-1; TRBD2 aligns across 8 bases. This CDR3 region has 16 residues. Trimming took 4 bases from V and 8 from J; bases not matched to a gene: 14. CDR1 and CDR2 (germline): SGHNT, YYREEE (reference sequence). This chain's CDR3 is CASSRGGAGGLHEQFF. The CDR3 region has the DNA TGTGCCAGCAGCCGTGGGGGGGCGGGAGGTCTACATGAGCAGTTCTTC.

V and J are TRBV11-1 and TRBJ1-1; the D is unclear. CDR3 length: 13 amino acids. Trimming left V 1 base short and J 1 base short, with 4 bases between. The germline V gene has CDR1 SGHAT and CDR2 FQDESV (reference sequence). CDR3 sequence: CASSLDRNTEAFF. CDR3 DNA sequence: TGTGCCAGCAGCTTAGACAGGAACACTGAAGCTTTCTTT.

This clone was seen only once. The V and J genes are TRBV14 and TRBJ1-2; 7 bases match TRBD1. The germline CDR1 and CDR2 sequences are SGHDN and FVKESK. Losses at the gene ends were 4 bases for V and 5 bases for J; bases not matched to a gene: 10. This CDR3 is built from 15 residues. The CDR3 nucleotides are TGTGCCAGCAGCCCATTGACAGGGACTCTTTATGGCTACACCTTC. Its protein product is CASSPLTGTLYGYTF.